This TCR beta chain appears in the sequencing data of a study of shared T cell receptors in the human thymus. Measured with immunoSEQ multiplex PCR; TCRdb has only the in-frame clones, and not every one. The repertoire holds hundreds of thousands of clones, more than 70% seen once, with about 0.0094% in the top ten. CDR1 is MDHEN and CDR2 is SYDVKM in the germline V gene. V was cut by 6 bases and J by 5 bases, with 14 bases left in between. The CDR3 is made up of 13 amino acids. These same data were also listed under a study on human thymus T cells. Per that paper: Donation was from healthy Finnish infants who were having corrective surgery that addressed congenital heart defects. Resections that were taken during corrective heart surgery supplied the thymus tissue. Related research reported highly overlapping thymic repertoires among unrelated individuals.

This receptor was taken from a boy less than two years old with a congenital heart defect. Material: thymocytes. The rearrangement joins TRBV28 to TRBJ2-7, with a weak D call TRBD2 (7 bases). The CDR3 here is CASRRRGPNEQYF. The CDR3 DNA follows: TGTGCCAGCAGAAGGCGGGGGCCCAACGAGCAGTACTTC.